The clone carrying this T cell receptor beta chain was counted a few times. Antigen unknown. This specimen comes from a study of human T cells and chemical hapten exposure. Study information: 2% DPC applied to a 2 cm by 2 cm arm area sensitized donors. Overall study results and limits: No change in TCRs above 1 in 1000 frequency was produced by DPC sensitization.

Time point here: pre-sensitization, week 0. Treatment denoted: therapeutic diphenylcyclopropenone sensitization with weekly scalp DPC. Someone pulled total RNA out of unfractionated whole blood. Each CDR3 protein gets one entry after TCRdb re-called the RACE reads with MiXCR. Of roughly 60,000 distinct CDR3 sequences listed, about 7% are singletons. The V end was cut by 1 base, the J end by 12 bases, with 16 bases between. CDR1 and CDR2 from the germline V gene are MNHNS and SASEGT. This CDR3 is 14 amino acids long. Material: whole blood, obtained in connection with sensitization to the hapten diphenylcyclopropenone (DPC). The receptor comes from a woman aged 30 to 39 with alopecia areata. Some clones in this sample may be carry-over from other donors' samples. The chain combines TRBV6-1 with TRBJ1-5; the D gene is possibly TRBD1 (5 bases). The CDR3 sequence: CASSEVPGQGRQHF. In nucleotides, the CDR3 is TGTGCCAGCAGTGAAGTGCCCGGGCAGGGACGCCAGCATTTT.